The rows below give T cell receptor beta chains drawn from one sample of a study of metastatic and nonmetastatic thyroid tumors. Using MiXCR, TCRdb re-called clones from the PCR reads. The table shows over 10,000 clones, with 24% occurring only once. The sequencing sample was made of blood. The receptors here all came from a male donor with papillary thyroid cancer or a benign thyroid nodule (not recorded which). Some clones in this sample may be carry-over from other donors' samples. Each CDR3 is given with its conserved first and last residue. D genes are given only for firm matches. Rows give clone size only sometimes, using once, few, many, or a class for an expanded clone.

d_call: -; j_call: TRBJ2-2; cdr3_length: 16; clone_size: -; v_call: TRBV5-6; cdr3_nt: TGTGCCAGCAGCCAACGCCGACTAGGTGCCACCGGGGAGCTGTTTTTT; cdr3_aa: CASSQRRLGATGELFF
d_call: -; j_call: TRBJ2-7; cdr3_length: 13; clone_size: -; v_call: TRBV5-1; cdr3_nt: TGCGCCAGCAGCTTGGCGGGATCCTACGAGCAGTACTTC; cdr3_aa: CASSLAGSYEQYF
d_call: -; j_call: TRBJ2-1; cdr3_length: 15; clone_size: few; v_call: TRBV9; cdr3_nt: TGTGCCAGCAGCTACTCGGGAGTTTCCTACAATGAGCAGTTCTTC; cdr3_aa: CASSYSGVSYNEQFF
d_call: TRBD1; j_call: TRBJ2-7; cdr3_length: 19; clone_size: -; v_call: TRBV28; cdr3_nt: TGTGCCAGCAGTTTAATACTCAGGGGGACAGGCATCCTCAACTACGAGCAGTACTTC; cdr3_aa: CASSLILRGTGILNYEQYF
d_call: -; j_call: TRBJ1-2; cdr3_length: 14; clone_size: -; v_call: TRBV11-2; cdr3_nt: TGTGCCAGCAGCTTAGCCTCGGGTTTGGATGGCTACACCTTC; cdr3_aa: CASSLASGLDGYTF
d_call: TRBD2; j_call: TRBJ2-3; cdr3_length: 15; clone_size: many; v_call: TRBV5-4; cdr3_nt: TGTGCCAGCAGCTTTCGGACTAGCGGTACAGATACGCAGTATTTT; cdr3_aa: CASSFRTSGTDTQYF
d_call: -; j_call: TRBJ2-7; cdr3_length: 13; clone_size: few; v_call: TRBV27; cdr3_nt: TGTGCCAGCAGTTTGGGGACCCCCTACGAGCAGTACTTC; cdr3_aa: CASSLGTPYEQYF
d_call: TRBD2; j_call: TRBJ2-5; cdr3_length: 18; clone_size: medium-sized; v_call: TRBV28; cdr3_nt: TGTGCCAGCAGTTTTGGACTAGCGGGAGTACGGGCGGTCGAGACCCAGTACTTC; cdr3_aa: CASSFGLAGVRAVETQYF
d_call: -; j_call: TRBJ2-2; cdr3_length: 17; clone_size: -; v_call: TRBV6-2/TRBV6-3; cdr3_nt: TGTGCCAGCACCTATCAGGGGTCCCGAACCGACACCGGGGAGCTGTTTTTT; cdr3_aa: CASTYQGSRTDTGELFF
d_call: -; j_call: TRBJ1-6; cdr3_length: 15; clone_size: -; v_call: TRBV28; cdr3_nt: TGTGCCAGCTCTGGCGGGAGCTCCTATAATTCACCCCTCCACTTT; cdr3_aa: CASSGGSSYNSPLHF
d_call: TRBD1; j_call: TRBJ2-3; cdr3_length: 14; clone_size: few; v_call: TRBV6-4; cdr3_nt: TGTGCCAGCAGTGAGACAGGGGGCACAGATACGCAGTATTTT; cdr3_aa: CASSETGGTDTQYF
d_call: -; j_call: TRBJ2-2; cdr3_length: 13; clone_size: many; v_call: TRBV6-2/TRBV6-3; cdr3_nt: TGTGCCAGCAGTTACAGGGACACCGGGGAGCTGTTTTTT; cdr3_aa: CASSYRDTGELFF
d_call: -; j_call: TRBJ1-1; cdr3_length: 11; clone_size: -; v_call: TRBV28; cdr3_nt: TGTGCCAGCGGGGCCAACACTGAAGCTTTCTTT; cdr3_aa: CASGANTEAFF
d_call: TRBD1; j_call: TRBJ2-1; cdr3_length: 15; clone_size: many; v_call: TRBV9; cdr3_nt: TGTGCCAGCAGCGTAGAAGGACAGGGGGGGAATGAGCAGTTCTTC; cdr3_aa: CASSVEGQGGNEQFF
d_call: -; j_call: TRBJ1-1; cdr3_length: 16; clone_size: large; v_call: TRBV6-1; cdr3_nt: TGTGCCAGCAGTGAAACGCTTGAGGGGGTTCGCACTGAAGCTTTCTTT; cdr3_aa: CASSETLEGVRTEAFF
d_call: TRBD1; j_call: TRBJ1-2; cdr3_length: 16; clone_size: -; v_call: TRBV11-2; cdr3_nt: TGTGCCAGCAGCGTAGAGGGGACAGGGACCAACTATGGCTACACCTTC; cdr3_aa: CASSVEGTGTNYGYTF
d_call: -; j_call: TRBJ2-2; cdr3_length: 15; clone_size: -; v_call: TRBV5-1; cdr3_nt: TGCGCCAGCAGCTTGCATATCCCGAACACCGGGGAGCTGTTTTTT; cdr3_aa: CASSLHIPNTGELFF
d_call: -; j_call: TRBJ1-1; cdr3_length: 12; clone_size: few; v_call: TRBV12-3/TRBV12-4; cdr3_nt: TGTGCCAGCAGTTACTGGGACACTGAAGCTTTCTTT; cdr3_aa: CASSYWDTEAFF
d_call: -; j_call: TRBJ1-5; cdr3_length: 17; clone_size: few; v_call: TRBV6-1; cdr3_nt: TGTGCCAGCAGTGAAAGGGCAGGGCTTAATAGCAATCAGCCCCAGCATTTT; cdr3_aa: CASSERAGLNSNQPQHF
d_call: -; j_call: TRBJ2-7; cdr3_length: 13; clone_size: -; v_call: TRBV4-3; cdr3_nt: TGCGCCAGCAGCTCGGACAGTTCCTACGAGCAGTACTTC; cdr3_aa: CASSSDSSYEQYF
d_call: -; j_call: TRBJ1-6; cdr3_length: 13; clone_size: few; v_call: TRBV7-2; cdr3_nt: TGTGCCAGCAGCTTGACAGGAGAATCACCCCTCCACTTT; cdr3_aa: CASSLTGESPLHF
d_call: -; j_call: TRBJ1-5; cdr3_length: 15; clone_size: -; v_call: TRBV6-7; cdr3_nt: TGTGCCAGCAGCGGGGGGTGGGGGAGCAATCAGCCCCAGCATTTT; cdr3_aa: CASSGGWGSNQPQHF
d_call: -; j_call: TRBJ2-5; cdr3_length: 15; clone_size: -; v_call: TRBV2; cdr3_nt: TGTGCCAGCAGTGATTCCGACACGCGGACAGAGACCCAGTACTTC; cdr3_aa: CASSDSDTRTETQYF
d_call: -; j_call: TRBJ1-6; cdr3_length: 12; clone_size: few; v_call: TRBV28; cdr3_nt: TGTGCCAGCAGTTTGGGGGGGTCACCCCTCCACTTT; cdr3_aa: CASSLGGSPLHF
d_call: TRBD2; j_call: TRBJ2-1; cdr3_length: 17; clone_size: many; v_call: TRBV5-4; cdr3_nt: TGTGCCAGCAGCTTTCCGCGGGAGGGTAGCTCCTACAATGAGCAGTTCTTC; cdr3_aa: CASSFPREGSSYNEQFF
d_call: TRBD2; j_call: TRBJ2-7; cdr3_length: 13; clone_size: many; v_call: TRBV30; cdr3_nt: TGTGCCTGGAGTAGGACTAGCGGTTACGAGCAGTACTTC; cdr3_aa: CAWSRTSGYEQYF